The clone carrying this T cell receptor (beta chain) showed up many times. For ophthalmopathy patients, the Clinical Activity Score was at least 3 and the NOSPECS grade at least 4; duration was under 3 months. Each diagnosis was grounded in clinical symptoms, serum thyroxine and TRAb, thyroid ultrasound, and orbital computed tomography. This sample stems from a study of T cells in Graves' hyperthyroidism and ophthalmopathy. Researchers took RNA transcripts and amplified the TCR beta CDR3 regions from them. The HTBI primer set drove a first-round RT-PCR of the TCR CDR3. TCRdb processed the multiplex PCR reads anew with MiXCR; each CDR3 protein has one entry. This table holds hundreds of thousands of distinct CDR3 sequences, around 15% found once. V lost 0 bases and J lost 6, with 6 bases in between. The length of the CDR3 is 12 residues. Germline lookup yields CDR1 GTSNPN and CDR2 SVGIG (reference sequence).

This TCR was recovered from a woman between 50 and 59 years old with Graves' ophthalmopathy. The V and J genes are TRBV30 and TRBJ2-1, with unresolved D. Sequenced: blood. In DNA, the CDR3 is TGTGCCTGGAGTGTACTTTTCAATGAGCAGTTCTTC. It is translated as CAWSVLFNEQFF.